These 12 T cell receptor beta chains came from one sample sequenced in a study of blood T cells in healthy people across ages. Sample-barcoded 5' priming and a J-beta primer mix drove a second PCR of about 7 to 11 cycles. TCRdb passed the 5' RACE reads through MiXCR, listing each CDR3 protein once. Of 650,000 to 700,000 distinct CDR3 sequences listed, around 32% are singletons. Sequenced sample: blood. These receptors came from a woman aged 80 or older in good health.

For this clonotype: A much larger clone sits a single nucleotide away, making a read error possible. The V gene is TRBV4-1, the J gene TRBJ1-2; tentatively, D is TRBD1 (6 bases). The germline CDR1 and CDR2 sequences are MGHRA and YSYEKL. V was trimmed by 4 bases and J by 8 bases, leaving 17 bases between them. The CDR3 has 14 residues. The DNA of the CDR3 is TGCGCCAGCAGCCGAGAGGGGGAGGTCTGGGGCTACACCTTC. Its protein product is CASSREGEVWGYTF.

This clonotype occurred once. V is TRBV5-1 and J is TRBJ2-7; the match to TRBD1 covers 9 bases. CDR1 is SGHRS, CDR2 YFSETQ, per germline. This CDR3 is 14 amino acids long. V lost 4 bases, J lost 4 bases, and 6 bases stayed unmatched. The CDR3 loop is CASSHGTGYYEQYF. In nucleotides, the CDR3 is TGCGCCAGCAGCCACGGGACAGGGTATTACGAGCAGTACTTC.

The rearrangement uses TRBV24-1 and TRBJ2-1, with a weak D call TRBD2 (7 bases). Between the trimmed V and J ends, which lost 7 bases and 9 bases, there was a span of 9 bases. CDR1 is KGHDR, CDR2 SFDVKD, per germline. CDR3 length: 11 amino acids. This CDR3 is CATRGGGEQFF. In DNA, the CDR3 is TGTGCCACCAGAGGGGGGGGTGAGCAGTTCTTC.

Concerning this clonotype: One base away lies a much larger clone, so this may be a sequencing read error. The rearrangement links TRBV11-2 to TRBJ2-7, with a possible D match to TRBD1 (6 bases). The CDR3 totals 15 residues. The germline V gene has CDR1 SGHAT and CDR2 FQNNGV. Trimming cost V 5 bases and J 4 bases, with 18 bases left between them. CDR3 loop: CASSLNLGTPYEQYF. The CDR3 bases are TGTGCCAGCAGCCTGAACCTCGGGACACCGTACGAGCAGTACTTC.

The chain uses TRBV6-1 and TRBJ1-6; D is unclear. The CDR3 runs 12 residues. The germline V and J ends were trimmed by 6 bases and 14 bases, with 14 bases remaining between them. CDR1 and CDR2 (germline): MNHNS, SASEGT. The CDR3, as DNA: TGTGCCAGCAGCAGAAAAGAGGCAACCCTCCACTTT. Protein: CASSRKEATLHF.

V is TRBV6-5 and J is TRBJ1-1; D uncertain. Germline V gene sequence: CDR1 MNHEY, CDR2 SVGAGI. This CDR3 is 15 amino acids long. Trimming cost V 2 bases and J 10 bases, with 20 bases left between them. The CDR3 DNA sequence: TGTGCCAGCAGTTACAGTACCGGGGTGAGGGATGGAGCTTTCTTT. Translating it yields CASSYSTGVRDGAFF.

The chain recombines TRBV5-5 with TRBJ1-1, with D uncertain. CDR1 is SGHKS, CDR2 YYEKEE, per germline (reference sequence). V was trimmed by 4 bases and J by 11 bases, leaving 12 bases between them. The CDR3 covers 11 residues. The CDR3 region has the DNA TGTGCCAGCAGCGAAGCAACCTTGGCTTTCTTT. Its protein is CASSEATLAFF.

This clonotype was seen many times. V and J are TRBV7-2 and TRBJ2-1, with D maybe TRBD2 (6 bases). Germline V lookup: CDR1 SGHTA, CDR2 FQGNSA. The CDR3 covers 18 residues. Trimming stripped 2 bases from V and 2 bases from J, with 19 bases between. The CDR3 loop is CASSLSGLLSSTYNEQFF. The CDR3 nucleotides read TGTGCCAGCAGCTTATCGGGACTCCTTTCTAGCACCTACAATGAGCAGTTCTTC.

Note on this clonotype: A much larger clone lies a single base off, so this may be a read error. The chain employs TRBV6-6 and TRBJ2-3, with 8 positions matching TRBD2. This CDR3 is 14 amino acids long. The V and J ends lost 6 bases and 7 bases, in that order; junction bases with no gene match: 9. Per the germline V gene, CDR1 is MNHNY and CDR2 is SVGAGI (reference sequence). The CDR3 DNA follows: TGTGCCAGCAGGGAAGGGACTAGTGCAAATACGCAGTATTTT. This translates into CASREGTSANTQYF.

This clonotype was picked up many times. This chain uses TRBV9 with TRBJ2-7; D uncertain. The germline gives CDR1 SGDLS, CDR2 YYNGEE. The V gene lost 0 bases and the J gene lost 3 bases, with 7 bases spanning the gap. The CDR3 is made up of 13 amino acids. The CDR3 DNA reads TGTGCCAGCAGCGTAGAAGGCTTCTACGAGCAGTACTTC. Protein product: CASSVEGFYEQYF. Drawing the rest from reference TRBV9 and TRBJ2-7, the complete variable domain is DSGVTQTPKHLITATGQRVTLRCSPRSGDLSVYWYQQSLDQGLQFLIQYYNGEERAKGNILERFSAQQFPDLHSELNLSSLELGDSALYFCASSVEGFYEQYFGPGTRLTVT.

The sample holds many counts of this clonotype. The chain has TRBV30 and TRBJ2-6; D unclear. Germline lookup yields CDR1 GTSNPN and CDR2 SVGIG (reference sequence). Between the trimmed V and J ends, which lost 5 bases and 0 bases, there was a span of 8 bases. The CDR3 is made up of 14 amino acids. Here the CDR3 reads CAWGRDSGANVLTF. The DNA of the CDR3 is TGTGCCTGGGGTCGTGACTCTGGGGCCAACGTCCTGACTTTC.

Remarks on this clonotype: A much larger clone lies one base from this, so it may be a read error. The chain has TRBV6-5 and TRBJ2-3; perhaps TRBD2 as D (6 bases). Deletions cut 5 bases from V and 14 bases from J, with 17 bases between. The germline V gene has CDR1 MNHEY and CDR2 SVGAGI. The CDR3 is 12 residues long. The DNA of the CDR3 is TGTGCCAGCAGTAGGGACTTCCGGCGGCGGTATTTT. Its protein is CASSRDFRRRYF.